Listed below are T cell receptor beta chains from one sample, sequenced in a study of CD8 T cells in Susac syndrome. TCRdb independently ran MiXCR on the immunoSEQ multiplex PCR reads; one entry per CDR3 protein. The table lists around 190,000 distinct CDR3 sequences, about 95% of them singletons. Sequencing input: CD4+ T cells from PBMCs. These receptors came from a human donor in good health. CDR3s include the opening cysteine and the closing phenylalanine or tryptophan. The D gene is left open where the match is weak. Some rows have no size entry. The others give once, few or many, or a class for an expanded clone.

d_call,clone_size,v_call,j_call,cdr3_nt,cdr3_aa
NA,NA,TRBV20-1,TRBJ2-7,TGCAGTGCTAGACCTGGGGGGGGGCCCGAGCAGTACTTC,CSARPGGGPEQYF
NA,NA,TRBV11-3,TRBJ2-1,TGTGCCAGCAGCCGGCGAACGAGCTCCTACAATGAGCAGTTCTTC,CASSRRTSSYNEQFF
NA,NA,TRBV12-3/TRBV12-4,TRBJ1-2,TGTGCCAGCAGTTCCCTCCGGGACCCACGGGGCTACACCTTC,CASSSLRDPRGYTF
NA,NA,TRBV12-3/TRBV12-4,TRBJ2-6,TGTGCCAGCAGTTTAGCTGTAGTTGGGGGTACCGGGGCCAACGTCCTGACTTTC,CASSLAVVGGTGANVLTF
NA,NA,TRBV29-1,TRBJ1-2,TGCAGCGTTGAAGATGGGGGGCCCCGGGGCTACACCTTC,CSVEDGGPRGYTF
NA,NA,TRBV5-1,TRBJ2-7,TGCGCCAGCAGCTTTGCAGGAAACTACGAGCAGTACTTC,CASSFAGNYEQYF
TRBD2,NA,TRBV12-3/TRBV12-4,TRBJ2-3,TGTGCCAGCTACGGACTAGCGGGAGTGGATACGCAGTATTTT,CASYGLAGVDTQYF
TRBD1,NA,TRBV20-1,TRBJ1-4,TGCAGTGCTAAGACAGGGAGTACTAATGAAAAACTGTTTTTT,CSAKTGSTNEKLFF
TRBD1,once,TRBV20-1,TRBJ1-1,TGCAGTGCTAGAGATTTTCGGACAGGGAACACTGAAGCTTTCTTT,CSARDFRTGNTEAFF
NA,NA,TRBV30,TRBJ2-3,TGTGCCTGCGCCGGGATCACAGATACGCAGTATTTT,CACAGITDTQYF
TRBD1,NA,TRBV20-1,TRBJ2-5,TGCAGTGCTAGAGTGGATAAAGGGGGCCGTGAGACCCAGTACTTC,CSARVDKGGRETQYF
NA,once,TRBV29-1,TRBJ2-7,TGCAGCGTTGACAATTCCTACGAGCAGTACTTC,CSVDNSYEQYF
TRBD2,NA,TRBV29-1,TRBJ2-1,TGCAGCGGACTAGCGGGAGGGGGCTTAGAGCAGTTCTTC,CSGLAGGGLEQFF
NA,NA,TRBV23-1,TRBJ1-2,TGCGCCAGCAGTCATAGTTCCCGAGGCGGCTACACCTTC,CASSHSSRGGYTF
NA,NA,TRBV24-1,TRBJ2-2,TGTGCCACCCGGAAATCTTCCAACGGGGAGCTGTTTTTT,CATRKSSNGELFF
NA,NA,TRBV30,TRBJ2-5,TGTGCCTGGAGTCCCCGCAGGGCAGAGACCCAGTACTTC,CAWSPRRAETQYF
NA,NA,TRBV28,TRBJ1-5,TGTGCCAGCAGCCGGACAGGCAATCAGCCCCAGCATTTT,CASSRTGNQPQHF
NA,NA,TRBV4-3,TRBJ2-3,TGCGCCAGCAGCCAAGACGAACGACAAGTGGCAGATACGCAGTATTTT,CASSQDERQVADTQYF
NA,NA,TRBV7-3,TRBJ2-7,TGTGCCAGCAGCTCACAGGGACTCTCCTACGAGCAGTACTTC,CASSSQGLSYEQYF
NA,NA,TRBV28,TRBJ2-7,TGTGCCAGCAGTCCCTCTCTTGCCGGTACCTACGAGCAGTACTTC,CASSPSLAGTYEQYF
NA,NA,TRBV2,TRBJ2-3,TGTGCCAGCAGATGGGACCGGGGACCTACCACAGATACGCAGTATTTT,CASRWDRGPTTDTQYF
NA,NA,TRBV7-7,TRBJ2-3,TGTGCCAGCAGCCGGGACCACACAGATACGCAGTATTTT,CASSRDHTDTQYF
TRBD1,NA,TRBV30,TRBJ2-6,TGTGCCTGGGGAAGGGGGCCCGGGGCCAACGTCCTGACTTTC,CAWGRGPGANVLTF
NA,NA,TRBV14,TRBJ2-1,TGTGCCAGCAGCCGTACGCGAGGGGTTGAGCAGTTCTTC,CASSRTRGVEQFF
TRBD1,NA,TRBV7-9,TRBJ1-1,TGTGCCAGCAGCTTCACAGGGGCCACTGAAGCTTTCTTT,CASSFTGATEAFF
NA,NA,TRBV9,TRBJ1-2,TGTGCCAGCAGCGTAGGGGACTATGGCTACACCTTC,CASSVGDYGYTF
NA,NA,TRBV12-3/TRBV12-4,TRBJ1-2,TGTGCCAGCAGTGGCCGGGACGGGATCTATGGCTACACCTTC,CASSGRDGIYGYTF
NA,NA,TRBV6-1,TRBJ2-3,TGTGCCAGCAGTGATAGCGACACAGATACGCAGTATTTT,CASSDSDTDTQYF
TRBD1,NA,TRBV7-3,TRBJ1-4,TGTGCCAGCAGCGCGACAGGGGGGCGTAATGAAAAACTGTTTTTT,CASSATGGRNEKLFF
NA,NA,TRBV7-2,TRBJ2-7,TGTGCCAGCAGCCAAGGACGATCCATTTGGGAGGAGCAGTACTTC,CASSQGRSIWEEQYF
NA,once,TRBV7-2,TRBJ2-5,TGTGCCAGCAGCTTTTATGTGAGCGGACAAGAGACCCAGTACTTC,CASSFYVSGQETQYF
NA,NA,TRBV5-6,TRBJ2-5,TGTGCCAGCAGCTCCCAACTGACAGACCAAGAGACCCAGTACTTC,CASSSQLTDQETQYF
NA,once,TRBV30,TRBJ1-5,TGTGCCTGGGGAAGTCTTGTGGTGAATCAGCCCCAGCATTTT,CAWGSLVVNQPQHF
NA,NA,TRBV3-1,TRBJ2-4,TGTGCCAGCAGAGCCGGTGCCGCGGCCAAAAACATTCAGTACTTC,CASRAGAAAKNIQYF
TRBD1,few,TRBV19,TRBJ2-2,TGTGCCAGTAGGACAGGGGCGAACACCGGGGAGCTGTTTTTT,CASRTGANTGELFF
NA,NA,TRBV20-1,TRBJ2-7,TGCAGTGCTATGAGACCCCTACTCGTGCAGTACTTC,CSAMRPLLVQYF
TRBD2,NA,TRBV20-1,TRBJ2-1,TGCAGTGCTAGTTTGCGGGAGTCCTACAATGAGCAGTTCTTC,CSASLRESYNEQFF
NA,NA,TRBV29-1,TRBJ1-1,TGCAGCGTCGCATCCCGGACAACCGGGGGCACTGAAGCTTTCTTT,CSVASRTTGGTEAFF
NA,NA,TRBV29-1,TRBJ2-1,TGCAGCGTTGAGGGGGAAGCCGATGAGCAGTTCTTC,CSVEGEADEQFF
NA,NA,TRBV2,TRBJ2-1,TGTGCCAGCAGTAGGGCCCCGGAGCAGTTCTTC,CASSRAPEQFF
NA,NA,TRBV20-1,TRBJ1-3,TGCAGTGCTAGGTGGGACTTAAAAAACACCATATATTTT,CSARWDLKNTIYF
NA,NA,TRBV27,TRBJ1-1,TGTGCCAGCAGTTTACGGGTTAGTAGCCCCTTGAACACTGAAGCTTTCTTT,CASSLRVSSPLNTEAFF
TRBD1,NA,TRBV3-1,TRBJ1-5,TGTGCCAGCAGCCGAGACAGGGGGGATCAGCCCCAGCATTTT,CASSRDRGDQPQHF
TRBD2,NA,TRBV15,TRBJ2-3,TGTGCCACCAGCAGATCCGAGCGGGGGAGGCCAGATACGCAGTATTTT,CATSRSERGRPDTQYF
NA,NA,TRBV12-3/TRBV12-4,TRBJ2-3,TGTGCCAGCAGTTTAGACTCGGTCGGGGATACGCAGTATTTT,CASSLDSVGDTQYF
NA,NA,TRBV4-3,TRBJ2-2,TGCGCCAGCAGCCAAGACAGGGATCGTAAGGAGCTGTTTTTT,CASSQDRDRKELFF
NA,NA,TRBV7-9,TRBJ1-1,TGTGCCAGCATCACCCAGGGAAACACTGAAGCTTTCTTT,CASITQGNTEAFF
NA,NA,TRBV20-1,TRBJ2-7,TGCAGTGCTAGAGCGGCCTCCTACGAGCAGTACTTC,CSARAASYEQYF
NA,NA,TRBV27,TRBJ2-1,TGTGCCAGCAGTTTAACGCCCCGGTGTGAGCAGTTCTTC,CASSLTPRCEQFF
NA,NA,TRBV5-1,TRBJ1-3,TGCGCCAGCAGCTTGGTCGTACGGGGGCCCTCTGGAAACACCATATATTTT,CASSLVVRGPSGNTIYF
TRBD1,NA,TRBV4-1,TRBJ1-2,TGCGCCAGCAGCCAAATACAGGGGGCGCGAGGTGGCTACACCTTC,CASSQIQGARGGYTF
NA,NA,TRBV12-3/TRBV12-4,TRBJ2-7,TGTGCCAGCAGTTTAGCGCGCACGGCCTACGAGCAGTACTTC,CASSLARTAYEQYF
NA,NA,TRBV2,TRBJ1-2,TGTGCCAGCAGCACCGGCACTAACTATGGCTACACCTTC,CASSTGTNYGYTF
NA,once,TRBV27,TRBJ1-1,TGTGCCAGCAGTTCCGGGACAAGAGTTATCAAAGCTTTCTTT,CASSSGTRVIKAFF
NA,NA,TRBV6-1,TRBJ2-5,TGTGCCAGCAGTGACCTCCGGACAAGGGGAACAGAGACCCAGTACTTC,CASSDLRTRGTETQYF
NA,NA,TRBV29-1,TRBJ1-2,TGCAGCGCCCTTGGGGCGGGTTACTATGGCTACACCTTC,CSALGAGYYGYTF